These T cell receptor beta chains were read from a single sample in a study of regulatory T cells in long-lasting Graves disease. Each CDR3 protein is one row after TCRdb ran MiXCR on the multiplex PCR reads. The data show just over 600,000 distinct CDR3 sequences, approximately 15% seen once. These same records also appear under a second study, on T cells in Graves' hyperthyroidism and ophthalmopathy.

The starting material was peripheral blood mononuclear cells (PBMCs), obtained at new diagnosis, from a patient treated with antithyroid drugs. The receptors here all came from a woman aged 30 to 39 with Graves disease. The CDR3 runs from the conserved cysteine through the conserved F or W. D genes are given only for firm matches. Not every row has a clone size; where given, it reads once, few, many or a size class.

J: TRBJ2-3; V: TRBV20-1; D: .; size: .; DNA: TGCAGCACCCCGGAGACGGATACGCAGTATTTT; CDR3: CSTPETDTQYF
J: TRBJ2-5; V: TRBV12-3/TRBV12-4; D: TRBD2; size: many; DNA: TGTGCCAGCAGTTTTGGAACGGGAGGGGGAGAGACCCAGTACTTC; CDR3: CASSFGTGGGETQYF
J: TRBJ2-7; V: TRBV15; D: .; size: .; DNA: TGTGCCACCAGCAGAGTATTCGGTCAAGCCTACGAGCAGTACTTC; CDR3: CATSRVFGQAYEQYF
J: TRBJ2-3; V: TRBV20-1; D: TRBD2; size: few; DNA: TGCAGTGCTAGAGATAGAACTTGGGGAGGGCCGACAGATACGCAGTATTTT; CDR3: CSARDRTWGGPTDTQYF
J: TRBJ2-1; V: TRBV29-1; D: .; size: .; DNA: TGCAGCGTTGATGTTGGGGCCCGCTCCTACAATGAGCAGTTCTTC; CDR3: CSVDVGARSYNEQFF
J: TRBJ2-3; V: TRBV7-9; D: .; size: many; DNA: TGTGCCAGCAGCTTTAGGCAGTCAAAGGATACGCAGTATTTT; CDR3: CASSFRQSKDTQYF
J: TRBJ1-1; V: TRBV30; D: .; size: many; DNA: TGTGCCTGGGAAGAGAACACTGAAGCTTTCTTT; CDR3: CAWEENTEAFF
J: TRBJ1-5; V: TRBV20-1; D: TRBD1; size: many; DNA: TGCAGTGCTAAATGGACAGGGCGGAATCAGCCCCAGCATTTT; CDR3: CSAKWTGRNQPQHF
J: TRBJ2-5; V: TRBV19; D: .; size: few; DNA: TGTGCCAGTAGTACCTCCAGGGGCCCGGTGGAGACCCAGTACTTC; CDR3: CASSTSRGPVETQYF
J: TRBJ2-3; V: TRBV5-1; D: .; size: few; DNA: TGCGCCAGCAGCTTGGACAGGGAGGTCGATACGCAGTATTTT; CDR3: CASSLDREVDTQYF
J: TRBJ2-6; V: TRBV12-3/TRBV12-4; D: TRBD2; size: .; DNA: TGTGCCAGCAGTTCCAGAGGCCGGACTAGCGGGAGAGCTAATTCTGGGGCCAACGTCCTGACTTTC; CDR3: CASSSRGRTSGRANSGANVLTF
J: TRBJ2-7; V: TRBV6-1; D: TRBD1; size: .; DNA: TGTGCCAGCGCAAGGGATGGAAAGGGGGCTTCCTACGAGCAGTACTTC; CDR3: CASARDGKGASYEQYF
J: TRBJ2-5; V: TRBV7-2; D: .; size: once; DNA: TGTGCCAGCAGCTTAAGACTGGGGAAGACCCAGTACTTC; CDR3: CASSLRLGKTQYF
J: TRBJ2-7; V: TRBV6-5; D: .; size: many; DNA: TGTGCCAGCAGCTACCGCCCGAACGGAATGAGCTCCTACGAGCAGTACTTC; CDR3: CASSYRPNGMSSYEQYF
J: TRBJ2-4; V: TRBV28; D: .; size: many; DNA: TGTGCCAGCAGTTCCGCCCCCACTAGTGACATTCAGTACTTC; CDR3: CASSSAPTSDIQYF
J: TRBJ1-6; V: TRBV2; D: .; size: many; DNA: TGTGCCAGCAGTGATAGGACAGTAAATTCACCCCTCCACTTT; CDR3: CASSDRTVNSPLHF
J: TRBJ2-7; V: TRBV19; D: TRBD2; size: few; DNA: TGTGCCAGTAGTTCACGGACTAGCGGTGACTACGAGCAGTACTTC; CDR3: CASSSRTSGDYEQYF
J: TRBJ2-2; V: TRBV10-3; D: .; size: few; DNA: TGTGCCATCAGTGACAGCTCGAACACCGGGGAGCTGTTTTTT; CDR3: CAISDSSNTGELFF
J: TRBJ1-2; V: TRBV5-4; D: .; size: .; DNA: TGTGCCAGCAGCTTGGAGTTGATAGTAGATTCTAACACCTTC; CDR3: CASSLELIVDSNTF